This TCR beta chain emerged from a study of Graves' ophthalmopathy and Graves' hyperthyroidism. The PBMCs were taken from roughly 10 ml of fresh peripheral blood. Amplifying from RNA transcripts, the study obtained TCR beta CDR3 regions. Following a first-round RT-PCR that used HTBI primers, a second-round multiplex PCR was carried out. One entry per CDR3 protein results from TCRdb running MiXCR on the multiplex PCR reads. The profile covers about 420,000 distinct CDR3 sequences, with around 20% appearing a single time and more than 2.5% taken by the ten largest. The receptor was isolated from a woman between 18 and 29 years old with stable Graves' hyperthyroidism. The sequencing sample was made of peripheral blood.

CDR3 in DNA: TGTGCCAGCAGCTTAAACTCTAAAGAGACCCAGTACTTC. Protein product: CASSLNSKETQYF. The chain is built from TRBV11-2 and TRBJ2-5; D gene unclear. Trimming removed 2 bases from V and 3 bases from J, with 7 bases in between. The CDR3 covers 13 residues. CDR1 and CDR2 from the germline V gene are SGHAT and FQNNGV.